Shown below are 5 T cell receptor beta chains from a single sample sequenced in a study of neurological immune-mediated disorders. Time point meaning: technical triplicate 2. TCRdb re-called the 5' RACE reads through MiXCR, storing one row per CDR3 protein. This table has about 55,000 distinct CDR3 sequences, 20% to 30% appearing once. Sample: PBMCs. Source of these receptors: a man in his 60s with HTLV-1-associated myelopathy (HAM/TSP).

This clonotype appeared many times. The V gene is TRBV5-1, the J gene TRBJ2-7; D may be TRBD1 (6 bases). Trimming pared 5 bases from V and 1 base from J, leaving 10 bases between. Germline V gene lookup returns CDR1 SGHRS and CDR2 YFSETQ. The CDR3 contains 13 residues. CDR3 sequence reads: CASRGHRSYEQYF. CDR3 in DNA: TGCGCCAGCAGGGGACATCGATCCTACGAGCAGTACTTC.

There are many counts of this clonotype. This sequence joins TRBV28 and TRBJ2-5, with TRBD1 matching over 7 bases. With V trimmed by 9 bases and J by 1 base, 5 bases remained unmatched. CDR3 length equals 13 residues. The germline CDR1 and CDR2 sequences are MDHEN and SYDVKM. The DNA of the CDR3 is TGTGCCAGTGGGGGACAGCTCCAAGAGACCCAGTACTTC. Its protein product is CASGGQLQETQYF.

The rearrangement links TRBV3-1 to TRBJ2-4; TRBD2 is a possible D gene (5 bases). This CDR3 spans 13 amino acids. Germline assignment: CDR1 LGHDT and CDR2 YNNKEL (reference sequence). Trimming took 1 base from V and 7 from J, leaving 8 bases between them. CDR3 nucleotide sequence: TGTGCCAGCAGCCAAGGACTACTGAACATTCAGTACTTC. Translated, it gives CASSQGLLNIQYF.

This sequence joins TRBV27 and TRBJ2-2; D is undetermined. Germline V CDR1 and CDR2: MNHEY, SMNVEV (reference sequence). CDR3 size: 12 residues. The germline V and J ends were trimmed by 0 bases and 7 bases, with 3 bases remaining between them. The CDR3 loop reads CASSLSGGELFF. The CDR3 region has the DNA TGTGCCAGCAGTTTATCAGGCGGGGAGCTGTTTTTT.

This clonotype was observed many times. V is TRBV5-8 and J is TRBJ2-3, with 7 bases lining up with TRBD2. The CDR3 runs to 16 residues. V lost 4 bases to trimming and J lost 3 bases; unmatched junction nucleotides: 11. Germline CDR1 reads SGHTS; CDR2 reads YDEGEE. CDR3 residues: CASSPSGLAVTDTQYF. The CDR3 coding sequence is TGTGCCAGCAGCCCCTCGGGTCTAGCGGTTACAGATACGCAGTATTTT.